This T cell receptor beta chain was obtained from a study of OX40 agonist ivuxolimab in advanced cancers. About the research overall: Patients treated during dose escalation were battling hepatocellular carcinoma, melanoma, renal cell or head and neck cancer. Partial responses were achieved by three patients, of whom one had hepatocellular carcinoma and two had cutaneous melanoma.

With V trimmed by 5 bases and J by 3 bases, 9 bases remained unmatched. This CDR3 has 16 residues. CDR1 and CDR2 (germline): SGHVS, FNYEAQ. Study-level results: Expanded clones belonging to CD8+ T cells outnumbered, on average, those of CD4+.

A word on this clone: The antigen is unknown.

TCRdb's copy holds only in-frame clones and misses some; the assay was immunoSEQ multiplex PCR. The sample records around 79,000 clones, more than 85% being singletons. This sequence joins TRBV7-6 and TRBJ2-2; 7 bases map to TRBD1. The sequence came from an adult with an advanced solid tumor such as melanoma, head and neck, liver or kidney cancer. Here the sequenced sample was CD4+ or CD8+ T cells sorted from blood, taken in a trial of the OX40 agonist ivuxolimab. CDR3 sequence (DNA): TGTGCCAGCAGCCGAAGGACAGGCGGATACACCGGGGAGCTGTTTTTT. As protein: CASSRRTGGYTGELFF.